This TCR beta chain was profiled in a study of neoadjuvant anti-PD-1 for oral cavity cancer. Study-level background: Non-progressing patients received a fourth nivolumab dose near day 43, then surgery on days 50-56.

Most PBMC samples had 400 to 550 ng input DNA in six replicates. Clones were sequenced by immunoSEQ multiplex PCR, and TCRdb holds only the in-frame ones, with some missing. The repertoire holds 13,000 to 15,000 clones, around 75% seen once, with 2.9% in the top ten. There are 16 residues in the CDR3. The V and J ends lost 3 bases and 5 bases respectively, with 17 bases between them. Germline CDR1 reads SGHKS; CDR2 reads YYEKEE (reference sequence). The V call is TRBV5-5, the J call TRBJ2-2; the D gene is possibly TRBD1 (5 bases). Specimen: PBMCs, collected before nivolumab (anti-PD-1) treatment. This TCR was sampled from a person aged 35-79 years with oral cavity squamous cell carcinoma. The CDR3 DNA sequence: TGTGCCAGCAGCTCTCCCAGGGTCTCAGGAACCGGGGAGCTGTTTTTT. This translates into CASSSPRVSGTGELFF. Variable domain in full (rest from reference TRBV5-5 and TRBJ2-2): DAGVTQSPTHLIKTRGQQVTLRCSPISGHKSVSWYQQVLGQGPQFIFQYYEKEERGRGNFPDRFSARQFPNYSSELNVNALLLGDSALYLCASSSPRVSGTGELFFGEGSRLTVL.